The 18 T cell receptor beta chains below were found in one sample sequenced in a study of PD-1 blockade in classical Hodgkin lymphoma. Documented time point: cycle 4 day 1 (C4D1), after more than five weeks of nivolumab. All patients experienced relapse after autologous stem cell transplantation, and brentuximab vedotin exposure was variable. The protocol was immunoSEQ multiplex PCR, while the TCRdb copy is restricted to in-frame clones and leaves out a portion. In the table there are under 45,000 clones, approximately 67% of which are singletons. Here the sequenced sample was peripheral blood mononuclear cells (PBMCs), taken before the fourth cycle of nivolumab. Receptors originate from a human donor with classical Hodgkin lymphoma.

The rearrangement links TRBV28 to TRBJ1-1; TRBD1 agrees at 8 bases. Looked up from germline, CDR1 is MDHEN and CDR2 is SYDVKM. The CDR3 length is 16 residues. V was pared by 5 bases and J by 1 base, with 9 bases of the junction left unmatched. The DNA of the CDR3 is TGTGCCAGCAGTCCAAAGCCCGGGACAGGGAACACTGAAGCTTTCTTT. Amino acid sequence: CASSPKPGTGNTEAFF.

The chain has TRBV5-5 and TRBJ2-4; D may be TRBD1 (6 bases). V lost 0 bases and J 13 bases, leaving 14 bases between the germline ends. The CDR3 is made up of 13 amino acids. Germline values: CDR1 SGHKS, CDR2 YYEKEE (reference sequence). The CDR3: CASSLEPQGSQYF. The DNA of the CDR3 is TGTGCCAGCAGCTTGGAACCTCAGGGGTCGCAGTACTTC.

CDR3 loop: CASRVGANYGYTF. For the CDR3, the DNA is TGTGCCAGTAGAGTAGGGGCGAACTATGGCTACACCTTC. The rearrangement uses TRBV19 and TRBJ1-2; the D gene is possibly TRBD1 (5 bases). V lost 6 bases and J 2 bases, leaving 10 bases between the germline ends. This CDR3 is built from 13 residues. CDR1 LNHDA and CDR2 SQIVND come from the germline V gene (reference sequence).

The chain couples TRBV7-9 to TRBJ2-3, with 11 positions matching TRBD2. The CDR3 is made up of 18 amino acids. V dropped 5 bases and J dropped 0; count of bases not matched to a gene: 10. The V gene's germline CDR1 is SEHNR and CDR2 FQNEAQ (reference sequence). In nucleotides, the CDR3 is TGTGCCAGCAGCCGAGGTTCTAGCGGGGGGAGTAGCACAGATACGCAGTATTTT. It yields the protein CASSRGSSGGSSTDTQYF.

This chain joins TRBV5-1 and TRBJ1-6; D remains unclear. V lost 0 bases, J lost 0 bases, and 10 bases lay in between. The CDR3 has 17 amino acids. CDR1 and CDR2 from the germline V gene are SGHRS and YFSETQ. CDR3 DNA: TGCGCCAGCAGCTTGGTAGCAGCCAGCTCCTATAATTCACCCCTCCACTTT. It codes for CASSLVAASSYNSPLHF.

Points on this clone: Germline and junction disagree at one end, which may indicate a read error. The chain joins TRBV7-7 to TRBJ1-1; no definite D call. There are 14 residues in the CDR3. Looked up from germline, CDR1 is SSHAT and CDR2 is FNYEAQ (reference sequence). For the CDR3, the DNA is TGTGCTAGCAGCTTAGAAGTTAGAAACACTGAAGCTTTCTTT. Translating it yields CASSLEVRNTEAFF. The full variable domain, in which reference TRBV7-7 and TRBJ1-1 provide the parts outside the CDR3, is GAGVSQSPRYKVTKRGQDVTLRCDPISSHATLYWYQQALGQGPEFLTYFNYEAQPDKSGLPSDRFSAERPEGSISTLTIQRTEQRDSAMYRCASSLEVRNTEAFFGQGTRLTVV.

This chain links TRBV6-1 with TRBJ1-1; D ambiguous. V was shortened by 0 bases and J by 7 bases, with 9 bases between the two germline ends. The CDR3 is 13 residues long. CDR1 is MNHNS and CDR2 is SASEGT in the germline V gene. The CDR3 sequence is CASSEAGRDEAFF. CDR3 nucleotide sequence: TGTGCCAGCAGTGAAGCGGGGAGGGATGAAGCTTTCTTT.

V and J are TRBV27 and TRBJ2-3; 8 bases are shared with TRBD1. Germline-derived CDR1 and CDR2 are MNHEY and SMNVEV (reference sequence). The CDR3 is made up of 14 amino acids. J was trimmed by 2 bases and V by 7 bases; bases with no gene match: 5. The CDR3 coding sequence is TGTGCCAGCAACACAGGGGGACTCACAGATACGCAGTATTTT. Translation: CASNTGGLTDTQYF.

The chain joins TRBV28 to TRBJ2-7; possible D gene TRBD1, 6 bases. The V gene lost 3 bases and the J gene lost 0 bases, with 24 bases spanning the gap. The CDR3 totals 19 residues. The V gene's germline CDR1 is MDHEN and CDR2 SYDVKM. CDR3 residues: CASSLGHVTGKKSSYEQYF. The DNA for the CDR3 is TGTGCCAGCAGTTTGGGCCATGTAACAGGGAAGAAAAGCTCCTACGAGCAGTACTTC. The full variable domain, with the rest looked up from reference TRBV28 and TRBJ2-7, is DVKVTQSSRYLVKRTGEKVFLECVQDMDHENMFWYRQDPGLGLRLIYFSYDVKMKEKGDIPEGYSVSREKKERFSLILESASTNQTSMYLCASSLGHVTGKKSSYEQYFGPGTRLTVT.

This clone has a single count. The chain recombines TRBV2 with TRBJ2-5; either TRBD1 or TRBD2 may fit D (5 bases each). The germline CDR1 and CDR2 sequences are SNHLY and FYNNEI. V was cut by 0 bases and J by 6 bases, with 14 bases left in between. The CDR3 has 15 residues. The CDR3 loop reads CASSEARAGRQTQYF. CDR3 in DNA: TGTGCCAGCAGTGAAGCGCGGGCAGGGAGACAGACCCAGTACTTC.

The chain has TRBV21-1 and TRBJ2-3; TRBD2 was called by the table and not checked on the DNA. TRBV21-1 is flagged as a pseudogene. The CDR3 has 17 amino acids. The CDR3 DNA reads TGTGCCAGCAGCCTAAGGACTAGCGGGGGGGCCACAGATACGCAGTATTTT. It is translated as CASSLRTSGGATDTQYF.

This clone was counted once. The genes are TRBV7-2 and TRBJ1-2; no clear D. V was cut by 0 bases and J by 6 bases, with 8 bases left in between. The germline V gene has CDR1 SGHTA and CDR2 FQGNSA. This CDR3 spans 13 amino acids. CDR3 in DNA: TGTGCCAGCAGCTTAGCCGGCCCGGATGGCTACACCTTC. Its translation: CASSLAGPDGYTF.

This clone was recorded a few times. This same CDR3 is encoded by further DNA sequences in the sample. The chain has TRBV7-9 and TRBJ2-7; tentatively, D is TRBD1 (6 bases). Trimming stripped 0 bases from V and 4 bases from J, with 7 bases between. This CDR3 has 13 residues. CDR1 SEHNR and CDR2 FQNEAQ come from the germline V gene (reference sequence). The CDR3 nucleotides are TGTGCCAGCAGCTTAGCACAGGGTTACGAGCAGTACTTC. It specifies CASSLAQGYEQYF.

This clone has a handful of counts. This chain joins TRBV2 and TRBJ2-2, with 7 bases that match TRBD2. The germline V gene has CDR1 SNHLY and CDR2 FYNNEI. J gave up 3 bases and V 6 bases, and 10 bases lay outside the gene matches. This CDR3 is built from 16 residues. The CDR3 DNA reads as TGTGCCAGCAGCGCCGAAAGCGGGACCTACACCGGGGAGCTGTTTTTT. This gives the protein CASSAESGTYTGELFF. The complete variable domain, with remaining parts taken from reference TRBV2 and TRBJ2-2, reads EPEVTQTPSHQVTQMGQEVILRCVPISNHLYFYWYRQILGQKVEFLVSFYNNEISEKSEIFDDQFSVERPDGSNFTLKIRSTKLEDSAMYFCASSAESGTYTGELFFGEGSRLTVL.

This clone was recorded a few times. The chain links TRBV7-2 to TRBJ2-1; D is unclear. Germline V gene data show CDR1 as SGHTA and CDR2 as FQGNSA. The V end was cut by 1 base, the J end by 5 bases, with 12 bases between. The CDR3 has 15 amino acids. CDR3 coding DNA: TGTGCCAGCAGCTTAGTTGTTCCTCGGGACAATGAGCAGTTCTTC. Amino acid sequence: CASSLVVPRDNEQFF.

The chain employs TRBV2 and TRBJ2-1, with D possibly TRBD2 on 7 matching bases. CDR1 is SNHLY, CDR2 FYNNEI, per germline. The CDR3 consists of 15 residues. V shed 6 bases and J shed 7 bases, with 19 bases lying between them. Written as DNA, the CDR3 is TGTGCCAGCAGGAGGGGGGGCGAAGTGGGTAATGAGCAGTTCTTC. As protein: CASRRGGEVGNEQFF.

This chain connects TRBV28 to TRBJ1-4; 8 nucleotides agree with TRBD1. The CDR3 has 15 residues. With V trimmed by 3 bases and J by 8 bases, 8 bases remained unmatched. Germline V gene lookup returns CDR1 MDHEN and CDR2 SYDVKM. The DNA for the CDR3 is TGTGCCAGCAGTTTCCCAGGGGGCGCGGAGGAAAAACTGTTTTTT. Translating it yields CASSFPGGAEEKLFF.

This chain uses TRBV28 with TRBJ2-7; no definite D call. Germline assignment: CDR1 MDHEN and CDR2 SYDVKM. V was clipped by 3 bases and J by 0 bases, with 15 bases between them. The CDR3 length is 16 residues. This CDR3 reads CASSLPVSTVSYEQYF. CDR3 in DNA: TGTGCCAGCAGTTTGCCAGTTAGTACAGTCTCCTACGAGCAGTACTTC.